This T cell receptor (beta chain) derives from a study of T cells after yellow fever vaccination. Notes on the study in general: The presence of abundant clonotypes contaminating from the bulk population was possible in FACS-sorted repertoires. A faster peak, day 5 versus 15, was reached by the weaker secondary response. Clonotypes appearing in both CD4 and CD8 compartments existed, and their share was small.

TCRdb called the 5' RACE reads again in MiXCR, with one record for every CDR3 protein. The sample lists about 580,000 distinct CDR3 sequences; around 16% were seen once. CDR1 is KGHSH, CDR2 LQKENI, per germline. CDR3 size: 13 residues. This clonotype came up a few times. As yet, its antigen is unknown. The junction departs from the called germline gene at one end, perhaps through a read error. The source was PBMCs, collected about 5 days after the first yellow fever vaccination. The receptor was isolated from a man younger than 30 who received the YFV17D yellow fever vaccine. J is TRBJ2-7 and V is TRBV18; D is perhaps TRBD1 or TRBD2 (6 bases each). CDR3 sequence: CASSPGAGYEQYF. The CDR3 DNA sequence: TGCGCCAGCAGCCCGGGGGCTGGCTACGAGCAGTACTTC. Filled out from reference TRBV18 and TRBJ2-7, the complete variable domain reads NAGVMQNPRHLVRRRGQEARLRCSPMKGHSHVYWYRQLPEEGLKFMVYLQKENIIDESGMPKERFSAEFPKEGPSILRIQQVVRGDSAAYFCASSPGAGYEQYFGPGTRLTVT.